Shown below are 8 T cell receptor beta chains from a single sample sequenced in a study of shared clonotypes between healthy human individuals. It was CD45RO-negative cells, positively selected for CCR7, that made up naive CD8 cells, with terminally differentiated effector memory CD45RA+ cells excluded. Libraries were prepared by immunoSEQ multiplex PCR; TCRdb keeps only in-frame clonotypes and omits some of them. The table has just over 2,000,000 clones, approximately 94% seen once. Sequenced material: naive CD8+ T cells sorted from blood. All receptors come from a man between 18 and 29 years old in good health.

The chain links TRBV7-2 to TRBJ2-7; D gene ambiguous. Germline assignment: CDR1 SGHTA and CDR2 FQGNSA. This CDR3 comprises 12 residues. Between the trimmed V and J ends, which lost 2 bases and 6 bases, there was a span of 8 bases. The CDR3, as DNA: TGTGCCAGCAGCTTAATCAGTACCGAGCAGTACTTC. As protein: CASSLISTEQYF.

The rearrangement links TRBV27 to TRBJ2-1; D is uncertain. There are 17 residues in the CDR3. The ends were cut back, 6 bases at V and 8 bases at J, with 26 bases in the middle. The germline gives CDR1 MNHEY, CDR2 SMNVEV (reference sequence). CDR3 loop: CASRLGPSGLIRDEQFF. DNA of the CDR3: TGTGCCAGCAGACTGGGTCCGTCGGGTCTAATACGGGATGAGCAGTTCTTC.

This chain connects TRBV29-1 to TRBJ2-7, with D unresolved. Germline loops: CDR1 SQVTM, CDR2 ANQGSEA. V was pared by 1 base and J by 4 bases, with 14 bases between. This CDR3 comprises 14 residues. The CDR3 protein is CSVEVLEGSYEQYF. DNA for the CDR3: TGCAGCGTTGAAGTGCTGGAAGGGTCTTACGAGCAGTACTTC.

The CDR3 is CASSLAGGLFRETQYF. The CDR3 nucleotides are TGTGCCAGCAGCTTAGCAGGTGGATTGTTTAGGGAGACCCAGTACTTC. The genes are TRBV11-2 and TRBJ2-5; D is ambiguous. Per germline, CDR1 SGHAT and CDR2 FQNNGV. Trimming stripped 1 base from V and 5 bases from J, with 17 bases between. This CDR3 has 16 residues.

The genes are TRBV5-6 and TRBJ2-5; 9 nucleotides align to TRBD1. The CDR3 covers 15 residues. Germline CDR1 SGHDT, CDR2 YYEEEE. With V trimmed by 0 bases and J by 1 base, 1 base remained unmatched. The CDR3 region has the DNA TGTGCCAGCAGCTTGGTACAGGGGGCCCAAGAGACCCAGTACTTC. Protein: CASSLVQGAQETQYF.

The CDR3 DNA reads as TGTGCCAGTAGTATAGACAGTGCGAACACCGGGGAGCTGTTTTTT. Encoded protein: CASSIDSANTGELFF. The rearrangement uses TRBV19 and TRBJ2-2; D is uncertain. The CDR3 covers 15 residues. With 0 bases removed from V and 0 bases from J, the gap between germline ends came to 5 bases. CDR1 LNHDA and CDR2 SQIVND come from the germline V gene (reference sequence). Full variable domain (remainder filled in from reference TRBV19 and TRBJ2-2): DGGITQSPKYLFRKEGQNVTLSCEQNLNHDAMYWYRQDPGQGLRLIYYSQIVNDFQKGDIAEGYSVSREKKESFPLTVTSAQKNPTAFYLCASSIDSANTGELFFGEGSRLTVL.

The gene calls are TRBV5-8 and TRBJ1-1; D is undetermined. Trimming stripped 7 bases from V and 1 base from J, with 8 bases between. Per germline, CDR1 SGHTS and CDR2 YDEGEE. The CDR3 spans 12 residues. Here the CDR3 DNA reads TGTGCCAGCGAGGGAGAGAACACTGAAGCTTTCTTT. This codes for CASEGENTEAFF.

CDR3 sequence: CAISDPGQGVMNTEAFF. CDR3 nucleotides: TGTGCCATCAGTGATCCCGGACAGGGGGTTATGAACACTGAAGCTTTCTTT. The rearrangement uses TRBV10-3 and TRBJ1-1; 10 bases map to TRBD1. CDR1 is ENHRY and CDR2 is SYGVKD in the germline V gene. This CDR3 region has 17 residues. After removal of 3 bases from V and 0 bases from J, the junction contained 7 bases not matched to a gene.